This T cell receptor (beta chain) was captured in a study of blood T cell repertoires in COVID-19 (dated by TCRdb to 2019 to 2021). Regarding the research as a whole: Samples covering the acute and convalescent phases of COVID-19 were provided by collaborators in the United States, Italy and Spain. The prospective study material was composed of cDNA or gDNA derived from T cells, B-cell-depleted T cells, or PBMCs. Subjects who had been exposed to COVID-19, were actively infected with it, or had recovered from it provided the deeply sampled blood TCRbeta repertoires that made up the dataset. The repertoires were released in a freely available public database meant as a resource for research on the immune response to SARS-CoV-2. The samples were drawn from two sources: the first 160 participants of the ongoing ImmuneRACE study, and some 1,300 subjects contributed by 6 global collaborators. Sample metadata almost always included a de-identified subject ID, COVID-19 status, age in years and sex. HLA class I and class II types, where available, came from metadata supplied by the sample provider rather than from assay-based typing. Broad study findings and their caveats: Clinical and demographic metadata were provided uncurated, with the amount varying by source and participant.

This clone was detected a few times. Its cognate antigen has yet to be identified. Qualities for individual bases were not recorded, and no much larger clone is one base off. Each collaborating institution followed its own protocols to collect whole blood in K2EDTA tubes. For TCRbeta analysis, collaborators shipped samples as frozen whole blood, isolated PBMCs, or DNA extracted from either of those sample types. TCRbeta CDR3 regions were amplified from genomic DNA by means of the immunoSEQ Assay, a bias-controlled multiplex PCR. The paper's processing steps were these. Within the assay, amplification of reference gene primers was used to estimate how many nucleated cells each sample contained. To quantify the absolute abundance of each unique TCRbeta CDR3 rearrangement, sequence reads were collapsed and filtered. For each sample, productive Simpson clonality was calculated as the square root of Simpson's diversity index over productive rearrangements. TCRdb mirrors the immuneACCESS table, restricted to in-frame sequences. Some clones are absent from its copies; in checked studies, under half trace to an unresolved V gene, and the reason for the others is unknown. The V and J calls and the clone size are those of that table, but D and trimming were determined from the DNA. The sample includes around 220,000 clones, with 70% to 90% observed a single time. The top ten clones comprise 3.5% to 5% of the sample.

The germline V gene (reference sequence) supplies CDR1 MNHEY and CDR2 SMNVEV. Including cysteine and phenylalanine, the CDR3 has 15 amino acids. The sequence is cut down to CDR3 DNA, 45 bases in frame from base 1. The V and J ends are trimmed by 6 bases and 1 base, leaving 12 bases between them. The receptor's source is a man aged 45 to 65 with acute or convalescent COVID-19. Recombination linked TRBV27 to TRBJ2-2; TRBD1 is perhaps the D gene, given 5 matching bases. Sequencing used peripheral blood. The CDR3 protein sequence reads: CASRAHGQNTGELFF. The bases read TGTGCCAGCAGAGCCCATGGACAGAACACCGGGGAGCTGTTTTTT.